There are a few counts of the clone carrying this T cell receptor beta chain. Its specificity is not known. The data were obtained in a study of blood T cells in healthy people across ages. General observations from the study: Long-lived donors exceeded aged donors in naive CD4+ cells and diversity. No one knew whether donors had CMV, which possibly confounded expanded clonotype changes.

Primers used in a second PCR of roughly 7 to 12 cycles were a sample-barcoded 5' primer and a J-beta primer mix. Unique molecular identifiers of 12 random nucleotides labeled each cDNA. From the 5' RACE reads, TCRdb called clonotypes with MiXCR, one entry per CDR3 protein. The repertoire holds 1.5 million to 2 million distinct CDR3 sequences, with roughly 28% as singletons. CDR1 is DFQATT and CDR2 is SNEGSKA in the germline V gene (reference sequence). CDR3 length equals 14 residues. V was clipped by 2 bases and J by 8 bases, with 16 bases between them. This rearrangement joins TRBV20-1 to TRBJ1-5; perhaps TRBD1 as D (5 bases). Sample: blood. The source of this sequence is a woman aged 25 to 45 in good health. The CDR3 DNA is TGCAGTGCTAGATCACAGGCCCCCGGTGAGCCCCAGCATTTT. Translation: CSARSQAPGEPQHF.